This T cell receptor (beta chain) was recorded in a study of T-cell reconstitution after alpha-beta-depleted transplantation in children. Preparation of the TCRbeta library was carried out with unique molecular identifiers. TCRdb processed the PCR reads anew with MiXCR; each CDR3 protein has one entry. The sample contains roughly 590,000 distinct CDR3 sequences, roughly 17% of which appear only once. Trimming took 0 bases from V and 1 from J, leaving 4 bases between them. The CDR3 runs to 13 residues. The germline gives CDR1 LGHNA, CDR2 YNFKEQ. Sample: PBMCs from the stem cell graft donor, taken from the stem cell graft. The TCR originated in a human donor who donated a stem cell graft to a child with acute myeloid leukemia. The V gene is TRBV4-2, the J gene TRBJ2-7; D gene ambiguous. The CDR3 nucleotides are TGTGCCAGCAGCCAAGAATCTTCCTACGAGCAGTACGTC. Protein: CASSQESSYEQYV.